The T cell receptor (beta chain) described here comes from a study of blood T cells in healthy people across ages. Next came a second PCR, run for about 7 to 12 cycles, which used a sample-barcoded 5' primer along with a J-beta primer mix. TCRdb fed the 5' RACE reads into MiXCR, producing one record per CDR3 protein. The sample has about 930,000 distinct CDR3 sequences; roughly 29% are singletons. The CDR3 is made up of 15 amino acids. Germline V gene lookup returns CDR1 SNHLY and CDR2 FYNNEI. Trimming took 6 bases from V and 8 from J, leaving 20 bases between them. Findings and caveats of the study: Both naive CD4+ cell counts and diversity were greater in long-lived donors than in aged donors.

This clonotype has only a few counts. The antigen is unknown. The sample was also reused in another study, on T cells of mothers and their children.

The rearrangement joins TRBV2 to TRBJ2-1, with D possibly matching TRBD2 (6 bases). The receptor's source is a woman aged 40 to 50 in good health. Sequencing input: blood. The CDR3 loop is CASRGRTGTVDEQFF. DNA for the CDR3: TGTGCCAGCAGGGGGAGGACCGGGACTGTGGATGAGCAGTTCTTC.